The 18 T cell receptor beta chains below were found in one sample sequenced in a study of T cell responses to AZD1222 COVID-19 vaccine. TCRdb's copy holds only in-frame clones and misses some; the assay was immunoSEQ multiplex PCR. This table holds over 120,000 clones, roughly 86% found once. Material: peripheral blood, obtained 28 days after the second AZD1222 dose. Receptors were obtained from an adult who received the AZD1222 COVID-19 vaccine.

V is TRBV5-1 and J is TRBJ2-7; D perhaps matches TRBD2 (6 bases). The CDR3 loop spans 15 amino acids. The ends were cut back, 0 bases at V and 4 bases at J, with 14 bases in the middle. Per the germline V gene, CDR1 is SGHRS and CDR2 is YFSETQ. The CDR3 reads CASSLGQGGIYEQYF. CDR3 nucleotide sequence: TGCGCCAGCAGCTTGGGGCAGGGAGGAATATACGAGCAGTACTTC.

In regard to this clone: Within the sample, other DNA sequences also encode this same CDR3. The V call is TRBV27, the J call TRBJ2-1; D gene ambiguous. V lost 8 bases, J lost 0 bases, and 14 bases lay in between. CDR1 MNHEY and CDR2 SMNVEV come from the germline V gene (reference sequence). CDR3 length: 15 amino acids. DNA of the CDR3: TGTGCCAGCTCCGCGGTAGTGATCTCCTACAATGAGCAGTTCTTC. It codes for CASSAVVISYNEQFF.

The chain couples TRBV5-6 to TRBJ1-4, with 9 bases lining up with TRBD1. The CDR3 totals 17 residues. J lost 8 bases, V lost 1 base, and 12 bases had no gene match. The germline V gene has CDR1 SGHDT and CDR2 YYEEEE. Here the CDR3 reads CASSLNPTTGGWEKLFF. As DNA, the CDR3 is TGTGCCAGCAGCTTGAATCCAACCACAGGGGGCTGGGAAAAACTGTTTTTT. Supplemented by reference TRBV5-6 and TRBJ1-4, the full variable domain reads DAGVTQSPTHLIKTRGQQVTLRCSPKSGHDTVSWYQQALGQGPQFIFQYYEEEERQRGNFPDRFSGHQFPNYSSELNVNALLLGDSALYLCASSLNPTTGGWEKLFFGSGTQLSVL.

This clone has just one count. CDR3 loop: CASSYPTSGNTDTQYF. The CDR3 coding sequence is TGTGCCAGCAGTTACCCGACTAGCGGGAACACAGATACGCAGTATTTT. The chain has TRBV6-6 and TRBJ2-3; 11 bases line up with TRBD2. Germline CDR1 reads MNHNY; CDR2 reads SVGAGI (reference sequence). Unmatched junction bases numbered 3, after V lost 2 bases and J lost 2 bases. The length of the CDR3 is 16 residues.

The genes are TRBV12-2 and TRBJ1-5; TRBD1 was called by the table and not checked on the DNA. TRBV12-2 is tagged as a pseudogene. There are 15 residues in the CDR3. CDR3 in amino acids: CASRHTQGRNQPQHF. CDR3 in DNA: TGTGCAAGTCGTCACACGCAGGGAAGGAATCAGCCCCAGCATTTT.

For the CDR3, the DNA is TGTGCCAGCAGCGTTCGAGCGGGAGATACGCAGTATTTT. Translated, it gives CASSVRAGDTQYF. This chain joins TRBV9 and TRBJ2-3; the D gene is possibly TRBD2 (6 bases). The germline gives CDR1 SGDLS, CDR2 YYNGEE. The ends were cut back, 2 bases at V and 5 bases at J, with 9 bases in the middle. The CDR3 sequence is 13 residues long.

The gene calls are TRBV18 and TRBJ2-4; no definite D call. V was cut by 2 bases and J by 5 bases, with 10 bases left in between. The CDR3 is 14 residues long. Per the germline V gene, CDR1 is KGHSH and CDR2 is LQKENI. The CDR3 DNA is TGTGCCAGCTCACCAACGGGCTCTCAAAACATTCAGTACTTC. It translates to CASSPTGSQNIQYF.

The chain employs TRBV5-1 and TRBJ1-1; D is unclear. The CDR3 contains 14 residues. V was trimmed by 6 bases and J by 5 bases, leaving 17 bases between them. Germline values: CDR1 SGHRS, CDR2 YFSETQ. The CDR3 nucleotides are TGCGCCAGCACCCCCCAGCTAGCTAAGACTGAAGCTTTCTTT. This translates into CASTPQLAKTEAFF.

The chain joins TRBV7-8 to TRBJ1-2, with D uncertain. The CDR3 extends over 13 amino acids. V lost 7 bases, J lost 1 base, and 10 bases lay in between. Germline V CDR1 and CDR2: SGHVS, FQNEAQ. CDR3 coding DNA: TGTGCCAGCACGACTGGAAGTAACTATGGCTACACCTTC. It codes for CASTTGSNYGYTF.

This clone appeared once. The chain combines TRBV5-1 with TRBJ2-1; 14 bases line up with TRBD2. The CDR3 extends over 16 amino acids. Per germline, CDR1 SGHRS and CDR2 YFSETQ. The junction had 4 bases not matched to a gene; V was cut back by 0 bases and J by 8 bases. In DNA, the CDR3 is TGCGCCAGCAGCTTGGAGGGACTAGCGGGAGAGTATGAGCAGTTCTTC. This encodes CASSLEGLAGEYEQFF.

This sequence joins TRBV28 and TRBJ2-7; 10 bases agree with TRBD1. This CDR3 is 15 amino acids long. V gave up 5 bases and J gave up 1 base; unmatched junction bases: 5. Germline V lookup: CDR1 MDHEN, CDR2 SYDVKM. The CDR3 bases are TGTGCCAGCAGTCCAGGGGACAGGGGATCCTACGAGCAGTACTTC. Amino acid sequence: CASSPGDRGSYEQYF.

J is TRBJ2-3 and V is TRBV27; 7 nucleotides align to TRBD2. The CDR3 length is 16 residues. The V and J ends lost 4 bases and 0 bases, in that order; junction bases with no gene match: 7. Germline V gives CDR1 MNHEY, CDR2 SMNVEV (reference sequence). CDR3 bases: TGTGCCAGCAGTTCCTTAGCGGGCTCTAGCACAGATACGCAGTATTTT. Translating gives CASSSLAGSSTDTQYF.

The rearrangement joins TRBV27 to TRBJ1-5; TRBD1 agrees at 7 bases. The CDR3 has 14 amino acids. V lost 3 bases to trimming and J lost 7 bases; unmatched junction nucleotides: 6. From germline, CDR1 is MNHEY and CDR2 SMNVEV (reference sequence). CDR3 region: CASSFKGARQPQHF. DNA for the CDR3: TGTGCCAGCAGTTTCAAGGGGGCTAGACAGCCCCAGCATTTT.

The chain has TRBV7-8 and TRBJ2-7; D remains ambiguous. V dropped 1 base and J dropped 3 bases, with 4 bases sitting between them. The CDR3 is 12 amino acids. Per the germline V gene, CDR1 is SGHVS and CDR2 is FQNEAQ. The DNA for the CDR3 is TGTGCCAGCAGCTTAGGGAGCTACGAGCAGTACTTC. Its translation: CASSLGSYEQYF.

The genes are TRBV11-2 and TRBJ1-5; no firm D call. V lost 5 bases and J 10 bases, leaving 12 bases between the germline ends. The germline V gene has CDR1 SGHAT and CDR2 FQNNGV. The CDR3 extends over 12 amino acids. CDR3 sequence (DNA): TGTGCCAGCAGCGCCATTCGGGGTCCCCAGCATTTT. Translating gives CASSAIRGPQHF.

This clone was seen only a few times. The rearrangement links TRBV11-2 to TRBJ2-1, with D perhaps TRBD1 (6 bases). V lost 4 bases, J lost 7 bases, and 14 bases lay in between. Germline V gives CDR1 SGHAT, CDR2 FQNNGV. This CDR3 is built from 14 residues. The CDR3 region has the DNA TGTGCCAGCAGCTCATCAACAGGGCCGAATGAGCAGTTCTTC. Protein: CASSSSTGPNEQFF.

The rearrangement joins TRBV19 to TRBJ2-1; D may be TRBD2 (5 bases). Trimming left V 5 bases short and J 7 bases short, with 18 bases between. This CDR3 has 15 amino acids. Germline CDR1 and CDR2: LNHDA and SQIVND (reference sequence). Written as DNA, the CDR3 is TGTGCCAGTAGTCCGGGCGCGGGTCGTGGGAATGAGCAGTTCTTC. It specifies CASSPGAGRGNEQFF.

The V and J genes are TRBV25-1 and TRBJ1-5; D is undetermined. Germline V CDR1 and CDR2: MGHDK, SYGVNS. This CDR3 is built from 14 residues. V was shortened by 4 bases and J by 0 bases, with 7 bases between the two germline ends. The CDR3 reads CASSAGSSNQPQHF. The CDR3 nucleotides read TGTGCCAGCAGTGCCGGTTCTAGCAATCAGCCCCAGCATTTT.